The subject of this entry is one T cell receptor (beta chain). Antigen: not known. One end of the junction varies from germline; a read error may be responsible. This CDR3 is 12 amino acids long. From germline, CDR1 is MNHEY and CDR2 SVGEGT. These data belong to a study of CD8 T cells in ankylosing spondylitis. Whole-study results and caveats: As reported, disease-linked clones showed significant enrichment in matched ankylosing spondylitis synovial fluid. A TCR beta motif of 7 to 9 highly homologous variants seemed to mark ankylosing spondylitis blood.

TCRdb fed the 5' RACE reads into MiXCR, producing one record per CDR3 protein. The sample has hundreds of thousands of distinct CDR3 sequences; approximately 10% are singletons. The J gene is TRBJ2-1, the V gene TRBV6-2 or TRBV6-3; 7 positions agree with TRBD2. This clonotype originated in a male donor with ankylosing spondylitis. The material sequenced was blood, either unsorted or a sorted T cell fraction (not recorded which). For the CDR3, the DNA is TGTGCCAGCAGTCACTCAGCGGGAGAGCAGTTCTTC. This translates into CASSHSAGEQFF.